This T cell receptor (beta chain) was retrieved from a study of T-cell reconstitution after alpha-beta-depleted transplantation in children (dated by TCRdb to the mid-2010s). Regarding the complete study: Using TCR repertoire profiling, the study quantitatively followed how T-cell immune reconstitution unfolded in children after TCRalphabeta/CD19-depleted allogeneic hematopoietic cell transplantation.

Study-level results and caveats: In some patients, high TCRbeta diversity at day 60 was attributed to recipient T cells and intrathymic progenitors that had survived conditioning. Apparently early alphabetaT-cell count recovery about two months after transplant reportedly relied on only several hundred rapidly expanded clones derived from non-depleted graft cells. Over subsequent months, a decline in hyperexpanded clone frequencies was noted, and after one year, T-cell counts and TCRbeta diversity were mostly ascribed to newly produced T cells.

The library was prepared using PCR. Sequencing took place on an Illumina HiSeq 2500. TCR library preparation used molecular barcoding, with unique molecular identifiers applied to normalize quantification of the TCRbeta repertoire. TCRdb's own reprocessing of the public reads used fastp at Q25 and MiXCR and kept productive beta chains. Duplicate CDR3 protein sequences are folded into a single record with the most common DNA and genes. This sample gives over 100,000 distinct CDR3 sequences in total; 10% of them show up just once. Less than 45% of the sample is held by the ten biggest clonotypes. The treatment or condition label on this specimen signifies: allogeneic hematopoietic cell transplantation with graft depleted of TCRalphabeta T cells and CD19 B cells. The transplant recipients were children given TCRalphabeta/CD19-depleted allogeneic hematopoietic cell grafts. V is cut by 5 bases and J by 1 base, and the space between the germline ends is 23 bases. The germline V gene provides CDR1 SGHVS and CDR2 FNYEAQ. Including cysteine and phenylalanine, the CDR3 has 19 amino acids. Only the CDR3 DNA is retained, 57 bases long and in frame from the first base.

This clonotype was seen a handful of times. There is no known antigen for this receptor. Base qualities are not recorded, but no much larger clone differs from it by a single base. This receptor was identified in a boy aged 2 to 9 with acute lymphoblastic leukemia, due to receive a stem cell transplant. The material was PBMCs, obtained before TCRalphabeta/CD19-depleted stem cell transplant. This receptor chain uses TRBV7-6 and TRBJ2-2; no D segment can be confidently identified. This receptor has the CDR3 CASSPSQKALIMNTGELFF. At the DNA level, the sequence is TGTGCCAGCAGCCCATCCCAAAAAGCTCTAATCATGAACACCGGGGAGCTGTTTTTT.